The 10 T cell receptor beta chains below come from one sample, sequenced in a study of T cells in Graves' hyperthyroidism and ophthalmopathy (dated by TCRdb to the late 2010s). The library came from multiplex PCR. Data came from an Illumina HiSeq 2000. TCR beta CDR3 regions were amplified from RNA transcripts. The first round of RT-PCR for the TCR CDR3 was performed with the HTBI primer set and the Qiagen OneStep RT-PCR kit. The raw public reads went through TCRdb reprocessing: fastp at Q25, MiXCR clone calling, in-frame beta chains kept. Each CDR3 protein appears once, grouped with its most common genes and DNA. This sample lists almost 500,000 distinct CDR3 sequences; 20% to 25% were detected once. In total, the top ten clones hold roughly 49% of the sample. Sequencing used blood. These receptor sequences come from a woman between 70 and 85 years old with Graves' ophthalmopathy.

This clonotype was observed a few times. This rearrangement joins TRBV5-1 to TRBJ1-2, with 7 bases that match TRBD1. This CDR3 is built from 14 residues. The junction had 9 bases not matched to a gene; V was cut back by 6 bases and J by 4 bases. The germline V gene has CDR1 SGHRS and CDR2 YFSETQ. CDR3 sequence reads: CASTTSGDSYGYTF. CDR3 coding DNA: TGCGCCAGCACCACTTCCGGGGACAGCTATGGCTACACCTTC.

Comment on this clonotype: A read error may produce the germline difference seen at one junction end. This rearrangement joins TRBV27 to TRBJ2-3, with D tentatively TRBD2 (5 bases). The CDR3 covers 14 residues. In germline, CDR1 is MNHEY, CDR2 SMNVEV (reference sequence). The CDR3 bases are TGTGCCAACAGTTTAACGGGGATCGCAGATACGCAGTATTTT. Translated, it gives CANSLTGIADTQYF.

This clonotype occurred many times. This chain joins TRBV5-1 and TRBJ2-7; D is ambiguous. With 4 bases removed from V and 3 bases from J, the gap between germline ends came to 8 bases. The CDR3 consists of 12 residues. Germline V gene data show CDR1 as SGHRS and CDR2 as YFSETQ. CDR3 DNA sequence: TGCGCCAGCAGCCGAAACAGCTACGAGCAGTACTTC. Its translation: CASSRNSYEQYF.

The rearrangement joins TRBV12-3 or TRBV12-4 to TRBJ2-2; D possibly corresponds to TRBD2 (5 bases). This CDR3 has 15 amino acids. The ends were cut back, 0 bases at V and 4 bases at J, with 9 bases in the middle. The CDR3 region has the DNA TGTGCCAGCAGTTTAGCGAGGGCAGGCACCGGGGAGCTGTTTTTT. It translates to CASSLARAGTGELFF.

The V and J genes are TRBV10-2 and TRBJ2-5, with TRBD2 matching over 13 bases. CDR3 length equals 16 residues. From germline, CDR1 is WSHSY and CDR2 SAAADI. V trimming: 1 base; J trimming: 4 bases; junction bases outside the gene matches: 3. For the CDR3, the DNA is TGCGCCAGCAGTGAGTTCGGGACTAGCGGGGTAGAGACCCAGTACTTC. This codes for CASSEFGTSGVETQYF.

V gene TRBV3-1 combines with J gene TRBJ2-2; D is possibly TRBD2 (7 bases). The V end was cut by 4 bases, the J end by 5 bases, with 14 bases between. CDR1 is LGHDT and CDR2 is YNNKEL in the germline V gene (reference sequence). This CDR3 has 15 residues. The CDR3 DNA follows: TGTGCCAGCAGCCCTGGGGGGGGCCGGACCGGGGAGCTGTTTTTT. It specifies CASSPGGGRTGELFF.

Concerning this clonotype: Because the CDR3 is missing its conserved closing phenylalanine or tryptophan, this is likely a read error. This chain links TRBV6-5 with TRBJ1-1; the D gene is possibly TRBD1 (5 bases). The CDR3 is 15 amino acids. CDR1 MNHEY and CDR2 SVGAGI come from the germline V gene. Trimming removed 0 bases from V and 0 bases from J, with 8 bases in between. The CDR3 loop reads CASSYSQGLNTEAFS. The CDR3 DNA follows: TGTGCCAGCAGTTACTCTCAGGGCTTGAACACTGAAGCTTTCTCT.

This clonotype was recorded a few times. The chain links TRBV12-3 or TRBV12-4 to TRBJ2-5, with TRBD2 identical over 9 bases. CDR3 length: 15 residues. The V gene end was trimmed by 6 bases and the J gene end by 1 base; junction bases not matched to a gene: 6. This CDR3 is CASRLAGSLQETQYF. The CDR3 region has the DNA TGTGCCAGCAGGCTAGCGGGATCCCTCCAAGAGACCCAGTACTTC.

This clonotype showed up just once. It may be a read error: a sequence one base away is much more abundant. The rearrangement links TRBV10-3 to TRBJ2-1, with TRBD2 matching over 9 bases. V lost 8 bases to trimming and J lost 7 bases; unmatched junction nucleotides: 15. Germline V gives CDR1 ENHRY, CDR2 SYGVKD. This CDR3 has 16 amino acids. The DNA of the CDR3 is TGTGCCATCGGGCGGGAGGGCCAGGGATTTTGGAATGAGCAGTTCTTC. It codes for CAIGREGQGFWNEQFF.

This clonotype has a count of ten or more. The CDR3 coding sequence is TGTGCCAGCTCCCCCGCCAATCCGGATACGCAGTATTTT. This sequence encodes CASSPANPDTQYF. This chain connects TRBV18 to TRBJ2-3; no clear D gene. Germline V gene data show CDR1 as KGHSH and CDR2 as LQKENI. The CDR3 has 13 amino acids. V gave up 6 bases and J gave up 6 bases, with 13 bases separating them.